Shown below are 8 T cell receptor beta chains from a single sample sequenced in a study of OX40 agonist ivuxolimab in advanced cancers. The data were produced by immunoSEQ multiplex PCR, yet TCRdb's version contains in-frame clones alone and is incomplete. Here the sample spans around 90,000 clones, 90% being singletons. The sequencing used CD4+ or CD8+ T cells sorted from blood, collected in a trial of the OX40 agonist ivuxolimab. Receptor source: an adult with an advanced solid tumor such as melanoma, head and neck, liver or kidney cancer.

This chain's CDR3 is CASSQGLAGTYEQYF. CDR3 coding DNA: TGCGCCAGCAGCCAGGGACTAGCGGGGACCTACGAGCAGTACTTC. This chain connects TRBV4-1 to TRBJ2-7; 13 positions match TRBD2. V lost 3 bases and J lost 2; bases outside the gene matches: 1. There are 15 residues in the CDR3. The germline gives CDR1 MGHRA, CDR2 YSYEKL.

This CDR3 is CASSIAEYQPQHF. The CDR3 DNA reads as TGTGCCAGTAGTATAGCCGAATATCAGCCCCAGCATTTT. This chain joins TRBV19 and TRBJ1-5; D remains ambiguous. Germline V gene sequence: CDR1 LNHDA, CDR2 SQIVND (reference sequence). Between the trimmed V and J ends, which lost 1 base and 5 bases, there was a span of 6 bases. The CDR3 totals 13 residues.

The chain recombines TRBV19 with TRBJ2-7; TRBD2 matches 7 bases. CDR1 and CDR2 from the germline V gene are LNHDA and SQIVND (reference sequence). The CDR3 has 15 residues. J lost 0 bases, V lost 7 bases, and 9 bases had no gene match. CDR3 bases: TGTGCCAGTACCCCAGGGCGGGAGTCCTCCTACGAGCAGTACTTC. Amino acid sequence: CASTPGRESSYEQYF.

The V call is TRBV25-1, the J call TRBJ2-5; 8 bases align to TRBD2. The CDR3 extends over 15 amino acids. Germline V CDR1 and CDR2: MGHDK, SYGVNS. V trimming: 0 bases; J trimming: 5 bases; junction bases outside the gene matches: 5. CDR3 coding DNA: TGTGCCAGCAGTGAATACGGGGGCGGGGGGGAGACCCAGTACTTC. This translates into CASSEYGGGGETQYF.

The rearrangement joins TRBV30 to TRBJ2-7; D is unclear. The CDR3 has 11 residues. CDR1 GTSNPN and CDR2 SVGIG come from the germline V gene (reference sequence). The V end lost 7 bases, the J end lost 1 base, and 8 bases lay between the germline ends. CDR3 sequence reads: CAFRVSYEQYF. CDR3 bases: TGTGCCTTCCGCGTTTCCTACGAGCAGTACTTC.

This clone came up once. The chain carries TRBV30 and TRBJ2-1; D remains ambiguous. Trimming pared 5 bases from V and 5 bases from J, leaving 10 bases between. Germline CDR1 and CDR2: GTSNPN and SVGIG (reference sequence). The CDR3 has 12 residues. CDR3 DNA: TGTGCCTGGTCTCCAATCGACAATGAGCAGTTCTTC. Its translation is CAWSPIDNEQFF.

The chain links TRBV29-1 to TRBJ2-3; 10 bases are a match to TRBD1. The CDR3 extends over 13 amino acids. V lost 4 bases, J lost 3 bases, and 1 base stayed unmatched. From germline, CDR1 is SQVTM and CDR2 ANQGSEA. The CDR3 reads CSVGTGGTDTQYF. As DNA, the CDR3 is TGCAGCGTTGGGACAGGGGGGACAGATACGCAGTATTTT.

The chain joins TRBV5-6 to TRBJ2-6, with D perhaps matching TRBD1 (5 bases). V was pared by 2 bases and J by 4 bases, with 10 bases between. The length of the CDR3 is 15 residues. Germline V gene lookup returns CDR1 SGHDT and CDR2 YYEEEE. The CDR3 here is CASSFGALGANVLTF. The DNA for the CDR3 is TGTGCCAGCAGCTTTGGGGCCTTGGGGGCCAACGTCCTGACTTTC.